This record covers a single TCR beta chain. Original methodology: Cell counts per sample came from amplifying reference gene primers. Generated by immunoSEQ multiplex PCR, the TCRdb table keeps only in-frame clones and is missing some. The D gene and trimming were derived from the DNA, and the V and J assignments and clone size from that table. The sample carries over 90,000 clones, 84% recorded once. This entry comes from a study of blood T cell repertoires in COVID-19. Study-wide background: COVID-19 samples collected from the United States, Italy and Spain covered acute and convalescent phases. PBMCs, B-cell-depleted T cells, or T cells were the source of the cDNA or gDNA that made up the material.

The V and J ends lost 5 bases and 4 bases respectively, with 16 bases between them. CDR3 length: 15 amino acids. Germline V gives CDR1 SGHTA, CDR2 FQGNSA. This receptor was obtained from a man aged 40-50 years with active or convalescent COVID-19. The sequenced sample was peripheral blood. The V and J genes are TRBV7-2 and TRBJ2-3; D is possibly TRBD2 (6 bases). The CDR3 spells CASSPRVSGADTQYF. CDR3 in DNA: TGTGCCAGCAGCCCCAGGGTTTCGGGGGCAGATACGCAGTATTTT.